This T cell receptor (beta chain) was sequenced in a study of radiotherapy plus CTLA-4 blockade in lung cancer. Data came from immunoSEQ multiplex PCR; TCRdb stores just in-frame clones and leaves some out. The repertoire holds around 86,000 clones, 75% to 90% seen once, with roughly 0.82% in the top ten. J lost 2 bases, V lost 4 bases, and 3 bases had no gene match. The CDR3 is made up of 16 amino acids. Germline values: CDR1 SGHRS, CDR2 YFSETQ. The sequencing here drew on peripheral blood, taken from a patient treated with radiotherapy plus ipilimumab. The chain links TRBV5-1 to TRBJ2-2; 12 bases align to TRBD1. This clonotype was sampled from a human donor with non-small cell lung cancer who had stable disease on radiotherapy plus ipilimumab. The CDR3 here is CASSPGQGANTGELFF. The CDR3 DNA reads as TGCGCCAGCAGCCCGGGACAGGGGGCCAACACCGGGGAGCTGTTTTTT.